The next 3 T cell receptor beta chains were all read from a single sample in a study of cytomegalovirus exposure and HLA in healthy donors. The study ran its PCR with 60 Vbeta and 13 Jbeta primers. Generated by immunoSEQ multiplex PCR, the TCRdb table keeps only in-frame clones and is missing some. The sample shows about 130,000 clones, around 73% of them seen only once. What was sequenced was PBMCs. Receptors originate from a man in his fifties or sixties in good health and CMV-seronegative.

In its sample, this clone was seen once. The V call is TRBV13, the J call TRBJ2-3; 8 nucleotides line up with TRBD2. Germline CDR1 PRHDT, CDR2 FYEKMQ (reference sequence). V lost 4 bases, J lost 4 bases, and 13 bases stayed unmatched. The CDR3 has 17 amino acids. The CDR3 reads CASSSDPTGGPPDTQYF. DNA of the CDR3: TGTGCCAGCAGCTCCGACCCTACGGGAGGGCCGCCAGATACGCAGTATTTT.

The rearrangement links TRBV11-2 to TRBJ2-1; a possible D gene is TRBD1 (7 bases). The CDR3 sequence is 14 residues long. Per germline, CDR1 SGHAT and CDR2 FQNNGV. V was shortened by 1 base and J by 8 bases, with 12 bases between the two germline ends. CDR3 coding DNA: TGTGCCAGCAGCTTAGTTCCAGGGGGGTATGAGCAGTTCTTC. Protein product: CASSLVPGGYEQFF.

V gene TRBV4-3 combines with J gene TRBJ1-6; 7 bases agree with TRBD1. V lost 0 bases, J lost 8 bases, and 7 bases stayed unmatched. This CDR3 is 16 amino acids long. Germline V gives CDR1 LGHNA, CDR2 YSLEER. The CDR3 is CASSQDRGSGHSPLHF. The CDR3 DNA follows: TGCGCCAGCAGCCAAGACAGGGGGAGTGGGCATTCACCCCTCCACTTT.